This T cell receptor (beta chain) was sequenced for a study of cytomegalovirus exposure and HLA in healthy donors. Concerning this clone itself: Its specificity is unknown.

Primers: 60 Vbeta forward and 13 Jbeta reverse. The repertoire was sequenced with immunoSEQ multiplex PCR; TCRdb's copy has only in-frame clones and lacks some. The table records 95,000 to 110,000 clones, approximately 80% of them present only once. The V gene end was trimmed by 5 bases and the J gene end by 2 bases; junction bases not matched to a gene: 11. Per the germline V gene, CDR1 is SGHVS and CDR2 is FQNEAQ. The CDR3 totals 16 residues. Study conclusions and caveats: The study had only CMV serostatus as immune exposure information.

Sequencing was carried out using PBMCs. The sequence derives from a male donor in good health and CMV-seronegative. The chain recombines TRBV7-8 with TRBJ2-7, with 8 bases matching TRBD2. The CDR3 DNA reads TGTGCCAGCAGCCCTATTCTTAGCGGGATCACCTACGAGCAGTACTTC. Translating gives CASSPILSGITYEQYF.